The 29 T cell receptor beta chains below come from one sample, sequenced in a study of T cells in narcolepsy. Using immunoSEQ multiplex PCR, the repertoire was profiled, and TCRdb retains in-frame clones only, with some absent. The table shows fewer than 35,000 clones, with roughly 73% occurring only once. Sequenced: CD45RA- memory CD4+ T cells from PBMCs. The receptors were gathered from a human donor with narcolepsy.

The rearrangement joins TRBV7-3 to TRBJ1-1; TRBD1 is a possible D gene (6 bases). This CDR3 has 14 residues. Germline V gene lookup returns CDR1 SGHTA and CDR2 FQGTGA. With 3 bases removed from V and 4 bases from J, the gap between germline ends came to 12 bases. As DNA, the CDR3 is TGTGCCAGCAGCTTCAGGGGAGGGAGCACTGAAGCTTTCTTT. This translates into CASSFRGGSTEAFF.

J is TRBJ2-7 and V is TRBV5-4, with 9 nucleotides matching TRBD2. CDR1 and CDR2 (germline): SGHNT, YYREEE (reference sequence). The ends lost 0 bases at V and 6 bases at J; junction bases unmatched: 7. There are 15 residues in the CDR3. The CDR3 bases are TGTGCCAGCAGCTTGGCGGCGGGGGGGCATGTCGAGCAGTACTTC. It yields the protein CASSLAAGGHVEQYF.

The rearrangement links TRBV5-1 to TRBJ2-3, with D unresolved. Germline CDR1 SGHRS, CDR2 YFSETQ. The CDR3 covers 13 residues. V was trimmed by 3 bases and J by 0 bases, leaving 5 bases between them. The CDR3 DNA sequence: TGCGCCAGCAGCTCACCCAGCACAGATACGCAGTATTTT. Translating it yields CASSSPSTDTQYF.

V is TRBV6-5 and J is TRBJ1-2; D not certain. CDR3 length equals 13 residues. Trimming left V 0 bases short and J 5 bases short, with 7 bases between. From germline, CDR1 is MNHEY and CDR2 SVGAGI. In DNA form, the CDR3 reads TGTGCCAGCAGTTACTCGGGGTTATATGGCTACACCTTC. This encodes CASSYSGLYGYTF.

The rearrangement joins TRBV5-1 to TRBJ2-3, with 11 bases aligning to TRBD2. Germline V lookup: CDR1 SGHRS, CDR2 YFSETQ. After removal of 4 bases from V and 3 bases from J, the junction contained 7 bases not matched to a gene. This CDR3 is built from 16 residues. The DNA of the CDR3 is TGCGCCAGCAGCGCCTTAGCGGGGGGGCGGACAGATACGCAGTATTTT. Residues: CASSALAGGRTDTQYF.

This chain joins TRBV19 and TRBJ2-5, with D perhaps TRBD1 or TRBD2 (5 bases each). The closer fit of TRBJ2-7 to the DNA end suggests the J call may be wrong. The CDR3 covers 15 residues. Germline loops: CDR1 LNHDA, CDR2 SQIVND (reference sequence). CDR3 sequence reads: CASSIVGTSSYEQYF. As DNA, the CDR3 is TGTGCCAGTAGTATAGTAGGGACGTCCTCCTACGAGCAGTACTTC.

The chain carries TRBV2 and TRBJ2-1; TRBD2 aligns across 7 bases. The CDR3 has 15 residues. Germline V gene sequence: CDR1 SNHLY, CDR2 FYNNEI. V trimming: 2 bases; J trimming: 5 bases; junction bases outside the gene matches: 6. CDR3 nucleotides: TGTGCCAGCAGTGAAAATGAGCTAGCGGACAATGAGCAGTTCTTC. Its protein product is CASSENELADNEQFF.

This chain uses TRBV27 with TRBJ1-4; D ambiguous. V dropped 6 bases and J dropped 7 bases, with 18 bases sitting between them. The CDR3 loop spans 15 amino acids. Germline CDR1 is MNHEY and CDR2 is SMNVEV (reference sequence). In DNA, the CDR3 is TGTGCCAGCAGCAACATGAAGGTCCCAACTGAAAAACTGTTTTTT. Protein: CASSNMKVPTEKLFF.

This sequence joins TRBV6-5 and TRBJ2-1; 12 bases are a match to TRBD2. Germline V gene data show CDR1 as MNHEY and CDR2 as SVGAGI. Trimming cost V 6 bases and J 9 bases; bases outside gene matches: 6. CDR3 length equals 14 residues. As DNA, the CDR3 is TGTGCCAGCAGGGCTAGCGGGGGGGCAATTGAGCAGTTCTTC. Translation gives CASRASGGAIEQFF.

This clone turned up a few times. The chain couples TRBV12-5 to TRBJ2-1; 8 bases are shared with TRBD1. This CDR3 contains 16 residues. Looked up from germline, CDR1 is LGHNT and CDR2 is FRNRAP. V trimming: 1 base; J trimming: 1 base; junction bases outside the gene matches: 3. CDR3 bases: TGTGCTAGTGGTTTGGCTACAGGGGGGTCCTACAATGAGCAGTTCTTC. Amino acids: CASGLATGGSYNEQFF.

The V call is TRBV5-1, the J call TRBJ2-7; 7 nucleotides line up with TRBD1. J lost 9 bases, V lost 5 bases, and 14 bases had no gene match. The length of the CDR3 is 14 residues. Germline V gene sequence: CDR1 SGHRS, CDR2 YFSETQ. CDR3: CASRLTGTTHGQYF. The CDR3 nucleotides are TGCGCCAGCAGACTGACAGGGACGACCCACGGGCAGTACTTC.

J is TRBJ2-1 and V is TRBV7-6; 10 positions match TRBD2. CDR3 length: 16 residues. Per germline, CDR1 SGHVS and CDR2 FNYEAQ. The V gene end was trimmed by 5 bases and the J gene end by 1 base; junction bases not matched to a gene: 5. CDR3 region: CASSPIAGGSYNEQFF. The DNA for the CDR3 is TGTGCCAGCAGCCCTATAGCGGGAGGTTCCTACAATGAGCAGTTCTTC.

This clone has a handful of counts. V usage is TRBV29-1 and J usage is TRBJ2-1; 11 nucleotides match TRBD1. CDR1 is SQVTM, CDR2 ANQGSEA, per germline. The V segment lost 6 bases and the J segment 6 bases; nucleotides outside the gene matches: 1. The CDR3 has 12 amino acids. The CDR3 is CSVGTGGNEQFF. The DNA for the CDR3 is TGCAGCGTCGGGACAGGGGGCAATGAGCAGTTCTTC.

The CDR3 here is CASARRRTGGYEQYF. As DNA, the CDR3 is TGTGCCAGCGCCCGAAGGCGGACAGGGGGCTACGAGCAGTACTTC. The chain combines TRBV6-1 with TRBJ2-7; the match to TRBD1 covers 10 bases. CDR1 and CDR2 from the germline V gene are MNHNS and SASEGT. This CDR3 is built from 15 residues. Trimming removed 8 bases from V and 3 bases from J; junction bases left unmatched: 10.

The chain uses TRBV19 and TRBJ1-5; D remains unclear. Deletions cut 3 bases from V and 5 bases from J, with 8 bases between. CDR1 LNHDA and CDR2 SQIVND come from the germline V gene (reference sequence). This CDR3 is built from 13 residues. The chain's CDR3 is CASSISVDQPQHF. DNA for the CDR3: TGTGCCAGTAGTATTTCGGTGGATCAGCCCCAGCATTTT.

This clone was counted between two and nine times. The V call is TRBV25-1, the J call TRBJ1-1; a weak D match, TRBD1 (5 bases). This CDR3 is built from 12 residues. V lost 1 base and J lost 5, with 5 bases in between. CDR1 MGHDK and CDR2 SYGVNS come from the germline V gene. CDR3 sequence reads: CASSEWGTEAFF. The CDR3 region has the DNA TGTGCCAGCAGTGAATGGGGGACTGAAGCTTTCTTT.

CDR3 coding DNA: TGCAGCGCCCTGAAACCGGCCCTAGCGGGAGGCGAGCAGTACTTC. Amino acids: CSALKPALAGGEQYF. This sequence joins TRBV29-1 and TRBJ2-7; 11 bases match TRBD2. V lost 7 bases to trimming and J lost 6 bases; unmatched junction nucleotides: 14. The CDR3 extends over 15 amino acids. CDR1 is SQVTM, CDR2 ANQGSEA, per germline.

The chain combines TRBV27 with TRBJ2-1; D may be TRBD2 (7 bases). Trimming stripped 2 bases from V and 5 bases from J, with 16 bases between. The germline CDR1 and CDR2 sequences are MNHEY and SMNVEV (reference sequence). The CDR3 extends over 16 amino acids. The DNA for the CDR3 is TGTGCCAGCAGTTTAACTTCCAGCGGGACAAACAATGAGCAGTTCTTC. This translates into CASSLTSSGTNNEQFF.

V gene TRBV18 combines with J gene TRBJ2-1; D is perhaps TRBD1 (5 bases). The V end was cut by 1 base, the J end by 3 bases, with 16 bases between. The CDR3 is 17 residues long. Germline CDR1 reads KGHSH; CDR2 reads LQKENI. DNA of the CDR3: TGTGCCAGCTCACCACAGGTGTGGCCAGGGAACTACAATGAGCAGTTCTTC. Residues: CASSPQVWPGNYNEQFF.

V and J are TRBV29-1 and TRBJ1-1; D is unclear. The CDR3 length is 14 residues. Germline V gene sequence: CDR1 SQVTM, CDR2 ANQGSEA. V dropped 2 bases and J dropped 6 bases, with 16 bases sitting between them. CDR3 DNA: TGCAGCGTTGAATTAGGGCACCTTTTCCCTGAAGCTTTCTTT. Amino acids: CSVELGHLFPEAFF.

The rearrangement links TRBV6-6 to TRBJ1-1; perhaps TRBD1 as D (5 bases). Germline V gives CDR1 MNHNY, CDR2 SVGAGI (reference sequence). The CDR3 has 13 residues. V was clipped by 11 bases and J by 1 base, with 14 bases between them. The CDR3 nucleotides read TGTGCCGTACTGGGGCCGCGGAACACTGAAGCTTTCTTT. Translation gives CAVLGPRNTEAFF.

The chain is built from TRBV7-7 and TRBJ2-6; D possibly matches TRBD1 or TRBD2 (5 bases each). Germline V CDR1 and CDR2: SSHAT, FNYEAQ (reference sequence). CDR3 length: 16 amino acids. V lost 5 bases and J 0 bases, leaving 11 bases between the germline ends. The CDR3 is CASSAGTVSGANVLTF. In DNA form, the CDR3 reads TGTGCCAGCAGCGCCGGGACGGTCTCTGGGGCCAACGTCCTGACTTTC.

V gene TRBV11-2 combines with J gene TRBJ1-3, with D perhaps TRBD1 (5 bases). CDR3 length: 17 residues. Per germline, CDR1 SGHAT and CDR2 FQNNGV. V dropped 3 bases and J dropped 4 bases, with 19 bases sitting between them. The CDR3 reads CASSLADSRVGGNTIYF. CDR3 DNA sequence: TGTGCCAGCAGCTTGGCTGACAGTCGGGTGGGAGGAAACACCATATATTTT.

This chain joins TRBV18 and TRBJ1-1; 9 bases map to TRBD1. The J segment lost 1 base and the V segment lost 4 bases, leaving 7 bases of the junction unmatched. Germline assignment: CDR1 KGHSH and CDR2 LQKENI. The CDR3 is 16 amino acids. The CDR3 DNA reads TGTGCCAGCTCACGGGACAGGGCGGGGGGGAACACTGAAGCTTTCTTT. Residues: CASSRDRAGGNTEAFF.

The V and J genes are TRBV30 and TRBJ2-7, with D maybe TRBD2 (5 bases). Between the trimmed V and J ends, which lost 4 bases and 4 bases, there was a span of 11 bases. The CDR3 length is 12 residues. Per germline, CDR1 GTSNPN and CDR2 SVGIG (reference sequence). CDR3 sequence: CAWTRGGYEQYF. The CDR3 DNA sequence: TGTGCCTGGACAAGAGGAGGTTACGAGCAGTACTTC.

V usage is TRBV19 and J usage is TRBJ1-1, with D unresolved. Germline V lookup: CDR1 LNHDA, CDR2 SQIVND (reference sequence). Trimming cost V 4 bases and J 5 bases, with 17 bases left between them. CDR3 length: 15 amino acids. The CDR3, as DNA: TGTGCCAGTAGTACCGGCGGGGTGAGTTGGACTGAAGCTTTCTTT. Protein: CASSTGGVSWTEAFF. The full variable domain, completed using reference TRBV19 and TRBJ1-1, is DGGITQSPKYLFRKEGQNVTLSCEQNLNHDAMYWYRQDPGQGLRLIYYSQIVNDFQKGDIAEGYSVSREKKESFPLTVTSAQKNPTAFYLCASSTGGVSWTEAFFGQGTRLTVV.

Written as DNA, the CDR3 is TGTGCCAGCTCGTCGCAGGGTGGCAATGAGCAGTTCTTC. Translating it yields CASSSQGGNEQFF. The rearrangement uses TRBV18 and TRBJ2-1; possible D gene TRBD1, 5 bases. Per the germline V gene, CDR1 is KGHSH and CDR2 is LQKENI. V gave up 6 bases and J gave up 6 bases, with 12 bases separating them. The CDR3 has 13 residues.

V is TRBV2 and J is TRBJ1-2; D is uncertain. Germline CDR1 and CDR2: SNHLY and FYNNEI. The germline V and J ends were trimmed by 4 bases and 2 bases, with 8 bases remaining between them. The CDR3 is made up of 13 amino acids. The CDR3 loop reads CASSADLNYGYTF. The CDR3 nucleotides read TGTGCCAGCAGTGCCGACCTCAACTATGGCTACACCTTC.

This clone is labeled as medium-sized. The chain couples TRBV18 to TRBJ1-2, with D unresolved. Trimming pared 2 bases from V and 2 bases from J, leaving 6 bases between. The CDR3 runs 13 residues. The germline V gene encodes CDR1 KGHSH and CDR2 LQKENI. The CDR3 region has the DNA TGTGCCAGCTCACCAGAATCAAACTATGGCTACACCTTC. Its translation: CASSPESNYGYTF.